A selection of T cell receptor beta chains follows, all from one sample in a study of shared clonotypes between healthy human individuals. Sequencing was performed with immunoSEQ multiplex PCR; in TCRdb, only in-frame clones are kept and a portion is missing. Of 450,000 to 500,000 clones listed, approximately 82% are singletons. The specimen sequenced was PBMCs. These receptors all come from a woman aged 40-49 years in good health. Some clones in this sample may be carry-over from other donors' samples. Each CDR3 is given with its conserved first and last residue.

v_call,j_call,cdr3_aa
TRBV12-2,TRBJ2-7,CASRPGNEQYF
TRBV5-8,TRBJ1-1,CASSFFRDTEAFF
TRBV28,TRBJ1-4,CASSFSGVGEKLFF
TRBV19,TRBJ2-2,CASSISSGTNTGELFF
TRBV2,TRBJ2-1,CASMTTGGFSNEQFF
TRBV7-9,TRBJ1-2,CASSTGNDYGYTF
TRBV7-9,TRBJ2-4,CASSTRGLAKNIQYF
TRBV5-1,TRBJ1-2,CASSLAQSAGYTF
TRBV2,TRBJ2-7,CASSAVSYEQYF
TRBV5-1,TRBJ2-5,CASSLAGTSGETQYF
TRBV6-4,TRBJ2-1,CASSDSRVGDYNEQFF
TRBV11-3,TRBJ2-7,CASSLLAHEQYF
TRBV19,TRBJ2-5,CASSIVRVAGAETRYF
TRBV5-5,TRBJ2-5,CASSLLGETQYF
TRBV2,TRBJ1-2,CASSEVVLYGYTF
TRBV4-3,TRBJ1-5,CASSQEYRGQPQHF
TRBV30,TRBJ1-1,CAWVTTGGTEAFF
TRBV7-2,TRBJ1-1,CASSFVGSGNTEAFF
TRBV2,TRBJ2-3,CASSADREGTDTQYF
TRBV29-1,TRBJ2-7,CSARQGSEQYF
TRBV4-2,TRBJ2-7,CASSHNRGGTYEQYF
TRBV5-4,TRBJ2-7,CASSQRTAPPEYEQYF
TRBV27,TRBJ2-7,CASSPYTGSGVGEQYF
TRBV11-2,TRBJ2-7,CASSLGGGGEIYEQYF
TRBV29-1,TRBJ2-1,CSTSETRGNEQFF
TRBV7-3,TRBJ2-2,CASKEGRADTGELFF
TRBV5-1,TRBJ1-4,CASSPTHQMTGGQKLFF